Below, 23 T cell receptor beta chains from the same sample are listed, as sequenced in a study of shared T cell receptors in the human thymus. Some clones are missing from TCRdb's copy, which holds only in-frame ones; the method was immunoSEQ multiplex PCR. Of under 450,000 clones in the sample, more than 85% were seen once. Sequenced input: thymocytes. The receptors here all came from a human donor.

The gene calls are TRBV10-3 and TRBJ2-7, with D perhaps given as TRBD1 or TRBD2 (5 bases each). Deletions cut 3 bases from V and 3 bases from J, with 12 bases between. This CDR3 comprises 14 residues. Germline values: CDR1 ENHRY, CDR2 SYGVKD. The chain's CDR3 is CAISDGPRGYEQYF. The CDR3 DNA sequence: TGTGCCATCAGTGACGGACCGAGGGGCTACGAGCAGTACTTC.

This clone was seen once. The rearrangement uses TRBV19 and TRBJ2-5; D is unresolved. V was clipped by 2 bases and J by 2 bases, with 9 bases between them. The CDR3 consists of 14 residues. CDR1 is LNHDA and CDR2 is SQIVND in the germline V gene (reference sequence). CDR3 in DNA: TGTGCCAGTAGTATAAATACCTTGCAAGAGACCCAGTACTTC. Amino acid sequence: CASSINTLQETQYF. Drawing the rest from reference TRBV19 and TRBJ2-5, the complete variable domain is DGGITQSPKYLFRKEGQNVTLSCEQNLNHDAMYWYRQDPGQGLRLIYYSQIVNDFQKGDIAEGYSVSREKKESFPLTVTSAQKNPTAFYLCASSINTLQETQYFGPGTRLLVL.

The chain's CDR3 is CASSSSTSGLYNEQFF. The CDR3 DNA follows: TGTGCCAGCAGCTCCTCGACTAGCGGACTATACAATGAGCAGTTCTTC. The genes are TRBV13 and TRBJ2-1, with 9 bases matching TRBD2. Germline V gene sequence: CDR1 PRHDT, CDR2 FYEKMQ (reference sequence). The CDR3 has 16 residues. The junction had 8 bases not matched to a gene; V was cut back by 4 bases and J by 4 bases.

This chain uses TRBV27 with TRBJ1-2, with TRBD1 matching 10 bases. The J segment lost 6 bases and the V segment lost 5 bases, leaving 9 bases of the junction unmatched. CDR1 is MNHEY, CDR2 SMNVEV, per germline (reference sequence). There are 15 residues in the CDR3. The CDR3 region is CASSPATGGPDGYTF. In nucleotides, the CDR3 is TGTGCCAGCAGTCCGGCGACAGGGGGCCCGGATGGCTACACCTTC.

The genes are TRBV10-3 and TRBJ1-1; 7 bases align to TRBD1. CDR3 length: 14 residues. Germline assignment: CDR1 ENHRY and CDR2 SYGVKD. Trimming cost V 3 bases and J 2 bases; bases outside gene matches: 3. CDR3 sequence: CAISDYRGNTEAFF. CDR3 coding DNA: TGTGCCATCAGTGATTACAGGGGAAACACTGAAGCTTTCTTT.

This rearrangement joins TRBV27 to TRBJ2-5, with D maybe TRBD1 (5 bases). CDR1 is MNHEY and CDR2 is SMNVEV in the germline V gene (reference sequence). CDR3 length: 13 amino acids. The V end lost 2 bases, the J end lost 5 bases, and 9 bases lay between the germline ends. DNA of the CDR3: TGTGCCAGCAGTTTAAAAAGGGGTGAGACCCAGTACTTC. It specifies CASSLKRGETQYF.

The CDR3 region is CAISEFGVGRAEAFF. For the CDR3, the DNA is TGTGCCATCAGTGAGTTCGGGGTTGGTAGGGCTGAAGCTTTCTTT. This rearrangement joins TRBV10-3 to TRBJ1-1; D is unresolved. The germline V and J ends were trimmed by 1 base and 6 bases, with 15 bases remaining between them. Germline V lookup: CDR1 ENHRY, CDR2 SYGVKD. CDR3 length: 15 amino acids.

This chain joins TRBV20-1 and TRBJ1-2; 7 bases map to TRBD1. Germline V gene sequence: CDR1 DFQATT, CDR2 SNEGSKA (reference sequence). The CDR3 is 11 amino acids. With 4 bases clipped from V and 8 bases from J, the junction kept 4 bases outside the gene matches. CDR3 nucleotides: TGCAGTGCTAACAGGGGCCTCGGCTACACCTTC. Translating it yields CSANRGLGYTF.

The rearrangement uses TRBV12-2 and TRBJ1-5; the D call in the table, TRBD1, was not verified against the DNA. TRBV12-2 is a pseudogene locus. This CDR3 is 17 amino acids long. CDR3 sequence (DNA): TGTGCAAGTCGCTTAGCCTCCCAGGTTGAAAGCAATCAGCCCCAGCATTTT. It specifies CASRLASQVESNQPQHF.

The V gene is TRBV2, the J gene TRBJ1-2; the D gene is possibly TRBD1 (5 bases). The V gene's germline CDR1 is SNHLY and CDR2 FYNNEI. The V end lost 4 bases, the J end lost 1 base, and 16 bases lay between the germline ends. The CDR3 is made up of 16 amino acids. The CDR3 sequence is CASSAGHQKDNYGYTF. CDR3 DNA: TGTGCCAGCAGTGCCGGACACCAGAAGGATAACTATGGCTACACCTTC.

The V call is TRBV28, the J call TRBJ1-3; D might be TRBD1 (6 bases). Germline V gene lookup returns CDR1 MDHEN and CDR2 SYDVKM. CDR3 size: 16 residues. The V and J ends lost 5 bases and 2 bases respectively, with 16 bases between them. The CDR3 bases are TGTGCCAGCAGTGGTGGCGGGGGCTGCGCTGGAAACACCATATATTTT. Its translation is CASSGGGGCAGNTIYF.

DNA for the CDR3: TGTGCCAGCAGCGTAGATAGGGGATACGAGCAGTACTTC. This sequence encodes CASSVDRGYEQYF. The chain recombines TRBV9 with TRBJ2-7; TRBD1 is a possible D gene (5 bases). CDR1 is SGDLS, CDR2 YYNGEE, per germline. This CDR3 has 13 amino acids. The ends were cut back, 0 bases at V and 4 bases at J, with 8 bases in the middle.

The chain carries TRBV6-6 and TRBJ1-5; maybe TRBD1 (6 bases). V was shortened by 2 bases and J by 7 bases, with 18 bases between the two germline ends. The germline V gene encodes CDR1 MNHNY and CDR2 SVGAGI (reference sequence). This CDR3 has 16 residues. CDR3 DNA: TGTGCCAGCAGTTACCGCGCCAGGGGCTCAGTACAGCCCCAGCATTTT. Translation gives CASSYRARGSVQPQHF.

The chain recombines TRBV7-2 with TRBJ2-7; TRBD1 matches at 8 bases. Trimming took 5 bases from V and 3 from J; bases not matched to a gene: 12. This CDR3 contains 16 residues. Germline lookup yields CDR1 SGHTA and CDR2 FQGNSA. The CDR3 DNA reads TGTGCCAGCAGCCCGACCTGGGACAGGAGATTCTACGAGCAGTACTTC. Its translation: CASSPTWDRRFYEQYF.

The J gene is TRBJ2-7, the V gene TRBV30; D is perhaps TRBD1 (7 bases). Germline V gene data show CDR1 as GTSNPN and CDR2 as SVGIG (reference sequence). Trimming took 3 bases from V and 4 from J, leaving 13 bases between them. This CDR3 is built from 13 residues. The CDR3 nucleotides read TGTGCCTGGAGACGGCAGGGGGGTTACGAGCAGTACTTC. It yields the protein CAWRRQGGYEQYF. Using reference TRBV30 and TRBJ2-7 for the parts outside the CDR3, the full variable domain is SQTIHQWPATLVQPVGSPLSLECTVEGTSNPNLYWYRQAAGRGLQLLFYSVGIGQISSEVPQNLSASRPQDRQFILSSKKLLLSDSGFYLCAWRRQGGYEQYFGPGTRLTVT.

The chain carries TRBV2 and TRBJ1-6; D gene unclear. This CDR3 comprises 13 residues. Germline V lookup: CDR1 SNHLY, CDR2 FYNNEI. V gave up 6 bases and J gave up 9 bases, with 12 bases separating them. CDR3 in amino acids: CASRELTFSPLHF. The CDR3 DNA reads TGTGCCAGCAGGGAGCTGACTTTTTCACCCCTCCACTTT.

The chain joins TRBV5-1 to TRBJ2-2; 9 nucleotides align to TRBD1. The J segment lost 3 bases and the V segment lost 4 bases, leaving 7 bases of the junction unmatched. The CDR3 contains 16 residues. CDR1 is SGHRS and CDR2 is YFSETQ in the germline V gene. CDR3 amino acids: CASSLRTGAYTGELFF. Here the CDR3 DNA reads TGCGCCAGCAGCCTCCGGACAGGGGCGTACACCGGGGAGCTGTTTTTT. The whole variable domain, filled in from reference TRBV5-1 and TRBJ2-2, reads KAGVTQTPRYLIKTRGQQVTLSCSPISGHRSVSWYQQTPGQGLQFLFEYFSETQRNKGNFPGRFSGRQFSNSRSEMNVSTLELGDSALYLCASSLRTGAYTGELFFGEGSRLTVL.

The rearrangement links TRBV14 to TRBJ2-7, with 8 nucleotides matching TRBD2. V was pared by 4 bases and J by 2 bases, with 10 bases of the junction left unmatched. The CDR3 extends over 16 amino acids. The V gene's germline CDR1 is SGHDN and CDR2 FVKESK. CDR3 in DNA: TGTGCCAGCAGCCGCTCACTAGCGGATGCCCCCTACGAGCAGTACTTC. Protein product: CASSRSLADAPYEQYF.

This clone was recorded once. The J gene is TRBJ2-7, the V gene TRBV4-1, with 10 bases lining up with TRBD2. Germline assignment: CDR1 MGHRA and CDR2 YSYEKL. The CDR3 consists of 16 residues. Trimming at V came to 0 bases and at J to 3 bases, leaving 5 bases not matched to a gene. CDR3 nucleotides: TGCGCCAGCAGCCAAGATAGGGGACTAGCGTACTACGAGCAGTACTTC. This encodes CASSQDRGLAYYEQYF.

J is TRBJ2-2 and V is TRBV28, with 10 bases fitting TRBD2. The trim removed 4 bases at V and 5 bases at J, leaving 7 bases unmatched. There are 16 residues in the CDR3. Germline CDR1 reads MDHEN; CDR2 reads SYDVKM. The CDR3 reads CASSSRLAGETGELFF. The CDR3 region has the DNA TGTGCCAGCAGTTCCCGTCTAGCGGGAGAGACCGGGGAGCTGTTTTTT.

The chain joins TRBV4-3 to TRBJ2-5, with a weak D call TRBD2 (5 bases). The germline CDR1 and CDR2 sequences are LGHNA and YSLEER. Trimming took off 0 bases at V and 4 bases at J, with 6 bases between the two ends. There are 13 residues in the CDR3. The CDR3 DNA reads as TGCGCCAGCAGCCAAGATGAGGGAGAGACCCAGTACTTC. Protein: CASSQDEGETQYF.

The chain's CDR3 is CSVGDPGQEITYEQYF. The CDR3 region has the DNA TGCAGCGTTGGGGACCCCGGACAGGAAATAACCTACGAGCAGTACTTC. The rearrangement links TRBV29-1 to TRBJ2-7; 7 bases are a match to TRBD1. The CDR3 consists of 16 residues. Germline assignment: CDR1 SQVTM and CDR2 ANQGSEA. The trim removed 4 bases at V and 2 bases at J, leaving 14 bases unmatched.

In this sample, this clone turned up a few times. The V and J genes are TRBV6-5 and TRBJ1-1; no reliable D call. V was clipped by 11 bases and J by 1 base, with 14 bases between them. CDR3 length: 13 amino acids. Germline CDR1 is MNHEY and CDR2 is SVGAGI. CDR3 coding DNA: TGTGCCGCAGTTCGGAGCCCGAACACTGAAGCTTTCTTT. As protein: CAAVRSPNTEAFF.